This T cell receptor beta chain was documented in a study of T cells in narcolepsy. Overall study: Patients with NT1 or NT2 and healthy control donors were enrolled. The study's findings and limits: Autoreactive HCRT-specific and TRIB2-specific clonotypes were marked in same-patient CSF-versus-blood CD4+ comparisons.

In the case of this clone: Its antigen is still unknown.

TCRdb's table, derived via immunoSEQ multiplex PCR, lists solely in-frame clones and lacks some. The sample carries approximately 32,000 clones, roughly four fifths recorded once. Trimming removed 0 bases from V and 4 bases from J; junction bases left unmatched: 9. The germline V gene has CDR1 SGHRS and CDR2 YFSETQ. The CDR3 is 18 residues long. V usage is TRBV5-1 and J usage is TRBJ2-2; TRBD1 matches at 10 bases. This clonotype was sampled from a human donor with narcolepsy. Input material: CD45RA- memory CD4+ T cells from PBMCs. CDR3 coding DNA: TGCGCCAGCAGCTTGGCGACGACAGGGGGCATAGGCACCGGGGAGCTGTTTTTT. It translates to CASSLATTGGIGTGELFF.